The 21 T cell receptor beta chains below were found in one sample sequenced in a study of cytomegalovirus exposure and HLA in healthy donors. PCR amplification relied on 60 Vbeta primers (plus 13 Jbeta primers). TCRdb's copy holds only in-frame clones and misses some; the assay was immunoSEQ multiplex PCR. The data contain about 110,000 clones, around 73% of them singletons. The sample consisted of PBMCs. The receptor set was obtained from a woman in her forties in good health and CMV-seropositive.

This chain joins TRBV10-3 and TRBJ2-2; D is undetermined. Trimming took 5 bases from V and 5 from J, leaving 6 bases between them. Germline values: CDR1 ENHRY, CDR2 SYGVKD. The CDR3 has 12 residues. CDR3 sequence: CAISSGTGELFF. CDR3 bases: TGTGCCATCAGTTCCGGGACCGGGGAGCTGTTTTTT.

This clone was found a few times. CDR3 sequence (DNA): TGTGCCAGCACCTGGGGACACGGTTATAGGGAAGCTTTCTTT. Its translation: CASTWGHGYREAFF. The chain couples TRBV6-5 to TRBJ1-1; maybe TRBD1 (6 bases). V dropped 7 bases and J dropped 8 bases, with 20 bases sitting between them. CDR3 length equals 14 residues. Germline V gene sequence: CDR1 MNHEY, CDR2 SVGAGI.

This chain uses TRBV5-1 with TRBJ1-2; D is ambiguous. Germline CDR1 SGHRS, CDR2 YFSETQ. The CDR3 is 14 residues long. V was cut by 0 bases and J by 6 bases, with 12 bases left in between. The CDR3 DNA is TGCGCCAGCAGCTTGGGGAGTATAGCTGATGGCTACACCTTC. Protein product: CASSLGSIADGYTF.

This chain connects TRBV2 to TRBJ2-3; D is uncertain. The CDR3 has 12 amino acids. Trimming took off 5 bases at V and 7 bases at J, with 10 bases between the two ends. Germline V gene sequence: CDR1 SNHLY, CDR2 FYNNEI. CDR3 DNA: TGTGCCAGCAGTCCTCGAGCGTATACGCAGTATTTT. This sequence encodes CASSPRAYTQYF.

The count of this clone is one. V and J are TRBV5-1 and TRBJ1-4, with 7 nucleotides matching TRBD1. Germline assignment: CDR1 SGHRS and CDR2 YFSETQ. The CDR3 has 14 amino acids. The junction had 3 bases not matched to a gene; V was cut back by 2 bases and J by 5 bases. The CDR3 DNA reads TGCGCCAGCAGCTTTTTGACAGGGAATGAAAAACTGTTTTTT. It codes for CASSFLTGNEKLFF.

The V and J genes are TRBV2 and TRBJ2-1, with 9 bases fitting TRBD2. This CDR3 contains 14 residues. V dropped 2 bases and J dropped 7; count of bases not matched to a gene: 3. Germline loops: CDR1 SNHLY, CDR2 FYNNEI. The CDR3 loop reads CASSESGGHNEQFF. CDR3 DNA sequence: TGTGCCAGCAGTGAAAGCGGGGGGCATAATGAGCAGTTCTTC.

The rearrangement links TRBV5-4 to TRBJ2-3; D unclear. V was clipped by 4 bases and J by 1 base, with 7 bases between them. Germline V gene lookup returns CDR1 SGHNT and CDR2 YYREEE (reference sequence). The CDR3 totals 13 residues. CDR3 amino acids: CASSVTGTDTQYF. CDR3 DNA: TGTGCCAGCAGCGTTACAGGCACAGATACGCAGTATTTT.

The chain uses TRBV7-2 and TRBJ1-2, with 10 positions matching TRBD1. This CDR3 is built from 15 residues. The junction had 9 bases not matched to a gene; V was cut back by 6 bases and J by 5 bases. CDR1 and CDR2 (germline): SGHTA, FQGNSA. CDR3 loop: CASSFTGQGLYGYTF. The CDR3 nucleotides are TGTGCCAGCAGTTTTACGGGACAGGGGTTGTATGGCTACACCTTC.

A few counts support this clone. This sequence joins TRBV5-4 and TRBJ1-2, with D perhaps matching TRBD1 (6 bases). The V end lost 4 bases, the J end lost 2 bases, and 12 bases lay between the germline ends. Germline loops: CDR1 SGHNT, CDR2 YYREEE (reference sequence). The length of the CDR3 is 14 residues. The CDR3 protein is CASSARDTNYGYTF. For the CDR3, the DNA is TGTGCCAGCAGCGCTCGGGACACCAACTATGGCTACACCTTC.

This chain joins TRBV15 and TRBJ1-1, with D tentatively TRBD1 (5 bases). This CDR3 comprises 15 residues. CDR1 and CDR2 from the germline V gene are LNHNV and YYDKDF (reference sequence). V was pared by 8 bases and J by 1 base, with 17 bases between. Here the CDR3 DNA reads TGTGCCACCGCCAGCCCAGGGAGGGGGAACACTGAAGCTTTCTTT. Translating gives CATASPGRGNTEAFF.

There are a few counts of this clone. This chain links TRBV25-1 with TRBJ1-2; D gene ambiguous. The V end lost 5 bases, the J end lost 2 bases, and 3 bases lay between the germline ends. The CDR3 spans 11 residues. Germline lookup yields CDR1 MGHDK and CDR2 SYGVNS. CDR3 DNA sequence: TGTGCCAGCAGTCTCAACTATGGCTACACCTTC. Its protein is CASSLNYGYTF.

The V and J genes are TRBV11-2 and TRBJ2-5; perhaps TRBD1 as D (5 bases). The CDR3 is 17 amino acids. Germline V gives CDR1 SGHAT, CDR2 FQNNGV. Between the trimmed V and J ends, which lost 1 base and 2 bases, there was a span of 17 bases. The CDR3 loop is CASSLAAPGRGQETQYF. In DNA form, the CDR3 reads TGTGCCAGCAGCTTAGCAGCCCCCGGAAGGGGACAAGAGACCCAGTACTTC.

This clone appeared many times. The rearrangement joins TRBV4-2 to TRBJ1-1; 9 positions match TRBD1. The CDR3 sequence is 16 residues long. Per germline, CDR1 LGHNA and CDR2 YNFKEQ. After removal of 0 bases from V and 4 bases from J, the junction contained 6 bases not matched to a gene. CDR3 region: CASSQEHRGPGTEAFF. The DNA for the CDR3 is TGTGCCAGCAGCCAAGAGCACAGGGGGCCGGGCACTGAAGCTTTCTTT.

The chain combines TRBV7-3 with TRBJ1-1, with TRBD1 matching over 9 bases. The CDR3 is made up of 15 amino acids. The ends lost 5 bases at V and 3 bases at J; junction bases unmatched: 7. The germline gives CDR1 SGHTA, CDR2 FQGTGA. DNA of the CDR3: TGTGCCAGCAGCCCGACAGGGGGTGTGGACACTGAAGCTTTCTTT. Translation: CASSPTGGVDTEAFF.

The table lists this clone with a few counts. The CDR3 spells CASSQDRGQGQNEQFF. The CDR3 region has the DNA TGCGCCAGCAGCCAAGACAGAGGACAGGGTCAAAATGAGCAGTTCTTC. The rearrangement uses TRBV4-3 and TRBJ2-1, with TRBD1 matching over 8 bases. V trimming: 0 bases; J trimming: 7 bases; junction bases outside the gene matches: 8. The CDR3 totals 16 residues. Germline V gives CDR1 LGHNA, CDR2 YSLEER.

The chain uses TRBV7-2 and TRBJ2-1, with 11 bases aligning to TRBD1. With V trimmed by 1 base and J by 7 bases, 3 bases remained unmatched. Germline V gene data show CDR1 as SGHTA and CDR2 as FQGNSA. This CDR3 region has 15 residues. In DNA form, the CDR3 reads TGTGCCAGCAGCTTAGGGACAGGGGGCAAGAATGAGCAGTTCTTC. Encoded protein: CASSLGTGGKNEQFF.

This clone was seen at least ten times. The chain has TRBV6-6 and TRBJ1-1; 9 positions agree with TRBD1. The CDR3 contains 14 residues. Germline loops: CDR1 MNHNY, CDR2 SVGAGI (reference sequence). The trim removed 5 bases at V and 5 bases at J, leaving 6 bases unmatched. CDR3: CASSQRQGGTEAFF. The CDR3 bases are TGTGCCAGCAGTCAGAGACAGGGGGGAACTGAAGCTTTCTTT.

V gene TRBV11-2 combines with J gene TRBJ2-5; 9 positions match TRBD1. The trim removed 5 bases at V and 4 bases at J, leaving 8 bases unmatched. The CDR3 totals 15 residues. From germline, CDR1 is SGHAT and CDR2 FQNNGV. CDR3 in DNA: TGTGCCAGCAGCCTGATATCACAGGGGGCAGAGACCCAGTACTTC. Amino acid sequence: CASSLISQGAETQYF.

The V call is TRBV4-3, the J call TRBJ1-5; possible D gene TRBD1, 5 bases. The CDR3 loop spans 16 amino acids. The germline V and J ends were trimmed by 0 bases and 1 base, with 10 bases remaining between them. CDR1 is LGHNA and CDR2 is YSLEER in the germline V gene. The CDR3 protein is CASSQDPGKSNQPQHF. In DNA form, the CDR3 reads TGCGCCAGCAGCCAAGATCCAGGGAAGAGCAATCAGCCCCAGCATTTT.

The V and J genes are TRBV5-1 and TRBJ1-2, with D uncertain. The CDR3 totals 14 residues. In germline, CDR1 is SGHRS, CDR2 YFSETQ. The germline V and J ends were trimmed by 0 bases and 7 bases, with 13 bases remaining between them. The CDR3 coding sequence is TGCGCCAGCAGCTTGGTGGCGGATTCGGGTGGCTACACCTTC. Amino acid sequence: CASSLVADSGGYTF.

The V and J genes are TRBV10-3 and TRBJ1-1; possibly TRBD1 for D (5 bases). V dropped 0 bases and J dropped 4 bases, with 9 bases sitting between them. The CDR3 totals 14 residues. From germline, CDR1 is ENHRY and CDR2 SYGVKD. CDR3 region: CAISESGGGTEAFF. CDR3 DNA sequence: TGTGCCATCAGTGAGTCGGGGGGAGGCACTGAAGCTTTCTTT.